The 26 T cell receptor beta chains reported below all come from one sample, sequenced in a study of blood T cell repertoires in COVID-19. Data came from immunoSEQ multiplex PCR; TCRdb stores just in-frame clones and leaves some out. Altogether more than 95,000 clones are present, about 83% being singletons, with the ten largest covering about an eighth. The sample was peripheral blood. These receptors were taken from a man aged 55 to 70 with acute or convalescent COVID-19.

The rearrangement links TRBV5-1 to TRBJ2-2, with 8 bases that match TRBD1. With 1 base clipped from V and 7 bases from J, the junction kept 9 bases outside the gene matches. This CDR3 region has 16 residues. Per the germline V gene, CDR1 is SGHRS and CDR2 is YFSETQ. The CDR3 loop is CASSLKWQGAYGELFF. In DNA, the CDR3 is TGCGCCAGCAGCTTGAAATGGCAGGGGGCATACGGGGAGCTGTTTTTT.

This clone was seen more than once but under ten times. The chain uses TRBV5-4 and TRBJ1-1; TRBD1 matches 9 bases. V was pared by 4 bases and J by 0 bases, with 1 base of the junction left unmatched. Germline CDR1 and CDR2: SGHNT and YYREEE (reference sequence). The CDR3 covers 14 residues. The CDR3 region has the DNA TGTGCCAGCAGCCGGACAGGGGTGAACACTGAAGCTTTCTTT. Protein product: CASSRTGVNTEAFF.

The chain combines TRBV3-1 (or the pseudogene TRBV3-2) with TRBJ1-2, with no clear D. The CDR3 covers 15 residues. Germline V CDR1 and CDR2: LGHDT, YNNKEL (reference sequence). The V end lost 0 bases, the J end lost 4 bases, and 12 bases lay between the germline ends. CDR3 amino acids: CASSQELAGSYGYTF. The CDR3 region has the DNA TGTGCCAGCAGCCAAGAATTGGCAGGATCCTATGGCTACACCTTC.

The chain carries TRBV28 and TRBJ1-1, with D perhaps TRBD1 (5 bases). V shed 8 bases and J shed 3 bases, with 10 bases lying between them. Germline CDR1 is MDHEN and CDR2 is SYDVKM. The CDR3 runs 12 residues. The CDR3 loop reads CASREQDTEAFF. The CDR3 nucleotides are TGTGCCAGCCGAGAACAGGACACTGAAGCTTTCTTT.

The chain joins TRBV18 to TRBJ1-1, with 11 bases aligning to TRBD1. Germline loops: CDR1 KGHSH, CDR2 LQKENI. This CDR3 has 16 amino acids. Germline trimming cut 2 bases from V and 5 bases from J; bases unmatched to any gene: 7. The DNA of the CDR3 is TGTGCCAGCTCACCATGGACAGGGGGCGGCTTGACTGAAGCTTTCTTT. Translation: CASSPWTGGGLTEAFF.

This clone was observed a handful of times. This CDR3 reads CASSLSVSGRAVEQYF. In DNA, the CDR3 is TGTGCCAGCAGCCTTTCGGTTAGCGGGAGGGCGGTCGAGCAGTACTTC. The J gene is TRBJ2-7, the V gene TRBV5-4; 11 nucleotides line up with TRBD2. Germline-derived CDR1 and CDR2 are SGHNT and YYREEE (reference sequence). The CDR3 loop spans 16 amino acids. J gave up 6 bases and V 4 bases, and 12 bases lay outside the gene matches.

The gene calls are TRBV5-1 and TRBJ1-4; 8 bases map to TRBD1. The CDR3 is made up of 15 amino acids. After removal of 6 bases from V and 5 bases from J, the junction contained 9 bases not matched to a gene. Germline CDR1 SGHRS, CDR2 YFSETQ. The CDR3: CASTPRGQVNEKLFF. The CDR3 coding sequence is TGCGCCAGCACCCCCCGGGGACAGGTGAATGAAAAACTGTTTTTT. Together with reference TRBV5-1 and TRBJ1-4, the CDR3 gives the full variable domain: KAGVTQTPRYLIKTRGQQVTLSCSPISGHRSVSWYQQTPGQGLQFLFEYFSETQRNKGNFPGRFSGRQFSNSRSEMNVSTLELGDSALYLCASTPRGQVNEKLFFGSGTQLSVL.

V usage is TRBV11-2 and J usage is TRBJ1-1; 8 bases map to TRBD1. CDR1 SGHAT and CDR2 FQNNGV come from the germline V gene. The CDR3 consists of 14 residues. Germline trimming cut 4 bases from V and 11 bases from J; bases unmatched to any gene: 12. The CDR3 nucleotides are TGTGCCAGCAGCTCGATGAGGGACAGGAACGGCGCTTTCTTT. The encoded protein is CASSSMRDRNGAFF. The full variable domain, rest sourced from reference TRBV11-2 and TRBJ1-1, is EAGVAQSPRYKIIEKRQSVAFWCNPISGHATLYWYQQILGQGPKLLIQFQNNGVVDDSQLPKDRFSAERLKGVDSTLKIQPAKLEDSAVYLCASSSMRDRNGAFFGQGTRLTVV.

About this clone: A read error may account for a junction end that differs from germline. The rearrangement links TRBV20-1 to TRBJ1-2; TRBD1 aligns across 8 bases. The germline V gene has CDR1 DFQATT and CDR2 SNEGSKA (reference sequence). CDR3 length: 10 amino acids. In DNA, the CDR3 is TGCAGTGCTGGACAGGGCCCGCCTCACTTC. Translated: CSAGQGPPHF.

This clone was counted a single time. This chain links TRBV5-4 with TRBJ2-2; 7 bases fit TRBD2. V lost 4 bases to trimming and J lost 4 bases; unmatched junction nucleotides: 10. The CDR3 totals 16 residues. Germline V gives CDR1 SGHNT, CDR2 YYREEE (reference sequence). CDR3 coding DNA: TGTGCCAGCAGCCGGCGGGAGTTGGGTGTCACCGGGGAGCTGTTTTTT. It yields the protein CASSRRELGVTGELFF.

This clone occurred a few times. J is TRBJ1-4 and V is TRBV5-6; 10 positions match TRBD1. The CDR3 loop spans 15 amino acids. Trimming took 3 bases from V and 4 from J; bases not matched to a gene: 3. Per germline, CDR1 SGHDT and CDR2 YYEEEE. CDR3 sequence (DNA): TGTGCCAGCAGCTCGGGACAGGGGTATAATGAAAAACTGTTTTTT. Protein product: CASSSGQGYNEKLFF.

The CDR3 DNA follows: TGTGCCAGCATGGATGCGGGGGAAAACATTCAGTACTTC. It codes for CASMDAGENIQYF. This sequence joins TRBV28 and TRBJ2-4; 7 nucleotides align to TRBD2. Germline loops: CDR1 MDHEN, CDR2 SYDVKM. J was trimmed by 5 bases and V by 7 bases; bases with no gene match: 5. The CDR3 is 13 residues long.

This chain uses TRBV6-5 with TRBJ1-2; TRBD1 might be the D (6 bases). V was cut by 6 bases and J by 0 bases, with 11 bases left in between. The germline gives CDR1 MNHEY, CDR2 SVGAGI. This CDR3 is built from 14 residues. CDR3 sequence: CASSRQAPNYGYTF. The CDR3 nucleotides read TGTGCCAGCAGCCGACAGGCCCCTAACTATGGCTACACCTTC.

The chain carries TRBV9 and TRBJ2-1; possibly TRBD2 for D (6 bases). V lost 6 bases, J lost 7 bases, and 20 bases lay in between. The CDR3 runs to 15 residues. Looked up from germline, CDR1 is SGDLS and CDR2 is YYNGEE. In DNA form, the CDR3 reads TGTGCCAGCACCTCGGGACTGGCCCGGGCGAATGAGCAGTTCTTC. Its protein product is CASTSGLARANEQFF. The whole variable domain, remainder taken from reference TRBV9 and TRBJ2-1, is DSGVTQTPKHLITATGQRVTLRCSPRSGDLSVYWYQQSLDQGLQFLIQYYNGEERAKGNILERFSAQQFPDLHSELNLSSLELGDSALYFCASTSGLARANEQFFGPGTRLTVL.

This sequence joins TRBV11-2 and TRBJ1-1; tentatively, D is TRBD1 (5 bases). V lost 5 bases and J 7 bases, leaving 14 bases between the germline ends. Germline values: CDR1 SGHAT, CDR2 FQNNGV. CDR3 length: 13 amino acids. CDR3 residues: CASSPAPGGEAFF. The CDR3 coding sequence is TGTGCCAGCAGCCCGGCACCGGGGGGTGAAGCTTTCTTT.

The chain recombines TRBV10-3 with TRBJ2-1; 7 nucleotides align to TRBD2. The germline V gene has CDR1 ENHRY and CDR2 SYGVKD. The J segment lost 2 bases and the V segment lost 4 bases, leaving 11 bases of the junction unmatched. This CDR3 has 17 residues. CDR3 region: CAISAPVGGSPYNEQFF. CDR3 bases: TGTGCCATCAGTGCCCCCGTTGGCGGGAGCCCCTACAATGAGCAGTTCTTC.

The chain uses TRBV2 and TRBJ1-1; 8 bases align to TRBD1. J was trimmed by 2 bases and V by 4 bases; bases with no gene match: 9. The germline V gene has CDR1 SNHLY and CDR2 FYNNEI. The CDR3 runs to 16 residues. For the CDR3, the DNA is TGTGCCAGCAGTGGACGATCCGGACAGGGCAACACTGAAGCTTTCTTT. It is translated as CASSGRSGQGNTEAFF.

CDR3 loop: CASSTLQGLRTDTQYF. The CDR3 DNA follows: TGTGCCAGCAGCACTCTACAGGGATTGAGGACAGATACGCAGTATTTT. The chain couples TRBV28 to TRBJ2-3; a weak D match, TRBD1 (6 bases). This CDR3 is built from 16 residues. Germline assignment: CDR1 MDHEN and CDR2 SYDVKM. V lost 6 bases and J 3 bases, leaving 19 bases between the germline ends.

This sequence joins TRBV24-1 and TRBJ2-3; 7 bases are shared with TRBD2. The length of the CDR3 is 18 residues. V gave up 5 bases and J gave up 0 bases; unmatched junction bases: 13. The germline CDR1 and CDR2 sequences are KGHDR and SFDVKD. The CDR3 loop is CATSGGGRWDFSTDTQYF. The CDR3 DNA is TGTGCCACCAGTGGGGGGGGTAGGTGGGACTTTAGCACAGATACGCAGTATTTT.

This chain connects TRBV6-5 to TRBJ2-4; 7 nucleotides align to TRBD1. CDR1 MNHEY and CDR2 SVGAGI come from the germline V gene. The junction had 7 bases not matched to a gene; V was cut back by 3 bases and J by 5 bases. CDR3 length equals 15 residues. CDR3 DNA sequence: TGTGCCAGCAGTTATTCGAGGGGGCCTGAAAACATTCAGTACTTC. The encoded protein is CASSYSRGPENIQYF.

This clone has more than one count but fewer than ten. This chain connects TRBV4-1 to TRBJ1-1; the match to TRBD1 covers 7 bases. The CDR3 contains 16 residues. The V segment lost 4 bases and the J segment 3 bases; nucleotides outside the gene matches: 11. The germline gives CDR1 MGHRA, CDR2 YSYEKL. CDR3 protein: CASSPQGGRRDTEAFF. Here the CDR3 DNA reads TGCGCCAGCAGCCCCCAGGGGGGTCGGAGGGACACTGAAGCTTTCTTT.

The V call is TRBV5-5, the J call TRBJ2-2; D is unclear. Trimming stripped 1 base from V and 1 base from J, with 8 bases between. CDR1 SGHKS and CDR2 YYEKEE come from the germline V gene (reference sequence). The CDR3 has 15 amino acids. CDR3 amino acids: CASSLFPGNTGELFF. The CDR3, as DNA: TGTGCCAGCAGCTTGTTTCCCGGGAACACCGGGGAGCTGTTTTTT.

In this sample, this clone turned up many times. The chain carries TRBV11-2 and TRBJ2-5; 7 bases agree with TRBD2. Germline trimming cut 1 base from V and 2 bases from J; bases unmatched to any gene: 7. This CDR3 has 16 amino acids. CDR1 and CDR2 (germline): SGHAT, FQNNGV. CDR3 sequence: CASSLGLSGLQETQYF. The CDR3 DNA reads as TGTGCCAGCAGCTTAGGCCTTAGCGGGCTGCAAGAGACCCAGTACTTC.

The CDR3 nucleotides are TGTGCCAGCAGTGAAGATAGGACAGGGGAAAAGTATTTT. Translation gives CASSEDRTGEKYF. The rearrangement joins TRBV2 to TRBJ2-3, with 9 bases fitting TRBD1. Trimming took 1 base from V and 13 from J; bases not matched to a gene: 6. CDR1 is SNHLY and CDR2 is FYNNEI in the germline V gene. This CDR3 is built from 13 residues.

The genes are TRBV28 and TRBJ2-2, with 11 positions matching TRBD2. Trimming at V came to 5 bases and at J to 7 bases, leaving 6 bases not matched to a gene. The CDR3 spans 15 residues. In germline, CDR1 is MDHEN, CDR2 SYDVKM. The CDR3 DNA reads as TGTGCCAGCAGTGGGGGACTAGCGGTCCGCGGGGAGCTGTTTTTT. This translates into CASSGGLAVRGELFF.

The chain carries TRBV5-1 and TRBJ2-5; 10 nucleotides line up with TRBD2. Germline assignment: CDR1 SGHRS and CDR2 YFSETQ. Germline trimming cut 4 bases from V and 5 bases from J; bases unmatched to any gene: 5. The length of the CDR3 is 14 residues. CDR3 protein: CASSPSGGSETQYF. CDR3 coding DNA: TGCGCCAGCAGCCCTAGCGGGGGTTCGGAGACCCAGTACTTC.